This is a list of T cell receptor beta chains from one sample in a study of blood T cell repertoires in COVID-19. TCRdb's table, derived via immunoSEQ multiplex PCR, lists solely in-frame clones and lacks some. The sample consists of about 270,000 clones, around 89% of them appearing once. Sequencing was done on a sample of PBMCs or T cells enriched from blood (not recorded which). These receptors were taken from a woman aged 45-65 years who had recovered from COVID-19. CDR3s include the opening cysteine and the closing phenylalanine or tryptophan. A D gene is named only where the DNA matches it firmly. Rows may omit the clone size; those that give it use once, few, many or a size class.

d_call | j_call | v_call | clone_size | cdr3_aa | cdr3_nt
- | TRBJ1-1 | TRBV5-8 | few | CASSLLTGPPEAFF | TGTGCCAGCAGCTTACTAACAGGGCCCCCTGAAGCTTTCTTT
TRBD1 | TRBJ1-1 | TRBV10-3 | - | CAISEDRGYTEAFF | TGTGCCATCAGTGAAGACAGGGGGTACACTGAAGCTTTCTTT
- | TRBJ2-2 | TRBV27 | - | CASGKEGLFTGELFF | TGTGCCAGCGGAAAAGAGGGACTTTTCACCGGGGAGCTGTTTTTT
TRBD2 | TRBJ2-1 | TRBV27 | - | CASRSSGYNEQFF | TGTGCCAGCAGATCTAGCGGATACAATGAGCAGTTCTTC
- | TRBJ1-1 | TRBV10-3 | once | CAISEYSTGNTEAFF | TGTGCCATCAGTGAGTATAGTACGGGGAACACTGAAGCTTTCTTT
- | TRBJ1-5 | TRBV28 | - | CASSSPQGRNQPQHF | TGTGCCAGCAGTTCCCCCCAGGGGCGCAATCAGCCCCAGCATTTT
- | TRBJ1-1 | TRBV3-1/TRBV3-2 | - | CASSQGSGGYTEAFF | TGTGCCAGCAGCCAAGGGTCGGGGGGCTATACTGAAGCTTTCTTT
- | TRBJ1-2 | TRBV30 | few | CAWKSVQISVGGYTF | TGTGCCTGGAAAAGCGTCCAGATTTCTGTTGGGGGCTACACCTTC
- | TRBJ2-6 | TRBV9 | many | CASSVAYRFSGANVLTF | TGTGCCAGCAGCGTGGCGTACAGGTTCTCTGGGGCCAACGTCCTGACTTTC
- | TRBJ1-5 | TRBV6-2/TRBV6-3 | - | CASSYSPSGNQPQHF | TGTGCCAGCAGTTACTCCCCAAGCGGCAATCAGCCCCAGCATTTT
- | TRBJ1-1 | TRBV10-3 | - | CAISEDRRLMNTEAFF | TGTGCCATCAGTGAAGACAGGAGACTCATGAACACTGAAGCTTTCTTT
TRBD2 | TRBJ2-1 | TRBV11-1 | - | CASSGSGYSYNEQFF | TGTGCCAGCAGCGGTAGCGGGTACTCCTACAATGAGCAGTTCTTC
- | TRBJ2-1 | TRBV12-3/TRBV12-4 | once | CASRRHSYNEQFF | TGTGCCAGCAGGCGCCACTCCTACAATGAGCAGTTCTTC
- | TRBJ2-5 | TRBV29-1 | - | CSVVTPGLQETQYF | TGCAGCGTGGTTACCCCGGGACTGCAAGAGACCCAGTACTTC
- | TRBJ1-1 | TRBV7-2 | - | CASSLGSVVGTEAFF | TGTGCCAGCAGCTTAGGGAGCGTGGTGGGCACTGAAGCTTTCTTT
- | TRBJ1-2 | TRBV29-1 | once | CSVFETVSGYTF | TGCAGCGTTTTTGAGACTGTCTCTGGCTACACCTTC
TRBD1 | TRBJ1-2 | TRBV12-3/TRBV12-4 | - | CASRGTGFGGYTF | TGTGCCAGCAGGGGGACAGGGTTCGGAGGCTACACCTTC
- | TRBJ2-1 | TRBV21-1 | - | CASSKGGRVDNEQFF | TGTGCCAGCAGCAAAGGGGGCAGGGTCGACAATGAGCAGTTCTTC
- | TRBJ1-4 | TRBV18 | - | CASSPRRREKLFF | TGTGCCAGCTCACCTCGGAGGAGGGAAAAACTGTTTTTT
- | TRBJ1-5 | TRBV3-1/TRBV3-2 | - | CASSQGPNPQHF | TGTGCCAGCAGCCAAGGTCCAAATCCCCAGCATTTT
- | TRBJ1-4 | TRBV18 | - | CASSPGGSANEKLFF | TGTGCCAGCTCACCTGGAGGGAGTGCTAATGAAAAACTGTTTTTT
- | TRBJ2-1 | TRBV18 | - | CASSPGRNNEQFF | TGTGCCAGCTCACCGGGCCGTAACAATGAGCAGTTCTTC
- | TRBJ2-5 | TRBV21-1 | - | CATPKRSGSQETQYF | TGTGCCACCCCGAAGCGTAGCGGATCCCAAGAGACCCAGTACTTC
TRBD1 | TRBJ2-4 | TRBV4-3 | - | CASSQSGQGNIQYF | TGCGCCAGCAGCCAGAGCGGACAGGGAAACATTCAGTACTTC
TRBD2 | TRBJ2-7 | TRBV7-2 | - | CASSLASTGGPYEQYF | TGTGCCAGCAGCTTAGCGTCGACGGGAGGGCCATACGAGCAGTACTTC
- | TRBJ1-1 | TRBV25-1 | - | CASSEPGVNTEAFF | TGTGCCAGCAGTGAACCAGGGGTAAACACTGAAGCTTTCTTT